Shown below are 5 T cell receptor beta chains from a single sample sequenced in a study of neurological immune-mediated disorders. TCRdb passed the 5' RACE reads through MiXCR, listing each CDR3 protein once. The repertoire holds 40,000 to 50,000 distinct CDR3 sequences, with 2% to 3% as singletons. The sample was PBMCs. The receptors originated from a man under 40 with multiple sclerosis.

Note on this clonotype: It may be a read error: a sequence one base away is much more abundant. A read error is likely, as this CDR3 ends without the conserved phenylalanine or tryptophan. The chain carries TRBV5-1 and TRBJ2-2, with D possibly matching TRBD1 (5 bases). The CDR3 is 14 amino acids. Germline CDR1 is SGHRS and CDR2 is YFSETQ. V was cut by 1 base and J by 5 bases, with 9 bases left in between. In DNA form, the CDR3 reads TGCGCCAGCAGCTTGTCCGCAGGGACCGGGGAGCTGTTTATT. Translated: CASSLSAGTGELFI.

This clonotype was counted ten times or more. The CDR3 DNA follows: TGTGCCACCAGTGATTTATCAGAGGATACGCAGTATTTT. Its protein product is CATSDLSEDTQYF. The V call is TRBV24-1, the J call TRBJ2-3; D is undetermined. Germline V CDR1 and CDR2: KGHDR, SFDVKD. V was shortened by 1 base and J by 6 bases, with 7 bases between the two germline ends. This CDR3 has 13 residues.

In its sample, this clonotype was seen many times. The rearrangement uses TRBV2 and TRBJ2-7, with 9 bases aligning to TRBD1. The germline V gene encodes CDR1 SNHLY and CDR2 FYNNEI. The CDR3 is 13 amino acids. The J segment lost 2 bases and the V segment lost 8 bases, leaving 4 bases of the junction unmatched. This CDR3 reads CASLRQGAYEQYF. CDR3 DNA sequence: TGTGCCAGCCTGAGACAGGGGGCCTACGAGCAGTACTTC.

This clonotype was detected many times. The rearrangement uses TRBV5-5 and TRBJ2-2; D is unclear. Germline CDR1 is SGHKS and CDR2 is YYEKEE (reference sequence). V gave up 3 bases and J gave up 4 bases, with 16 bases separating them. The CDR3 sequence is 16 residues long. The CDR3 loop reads CASSSTGGMGTGELFF. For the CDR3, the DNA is TGTGCCAGCAGCTCCACCGGCGGCATGGGCACCGGGGAGCTGTTTTTT.

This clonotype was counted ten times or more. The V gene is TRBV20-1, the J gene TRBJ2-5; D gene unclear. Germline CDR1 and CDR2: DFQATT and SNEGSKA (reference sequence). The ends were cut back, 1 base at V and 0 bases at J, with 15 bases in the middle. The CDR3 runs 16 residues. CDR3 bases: TGCAGTGCTAGAGGCGACCACCCTTGGTACCAAGAGACCCAGTACTTC. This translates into CSARGDHPWYQETQYF.